Following are 7 T cell receptor beta chains from one sample sequenced in a study of blood T cell repertoires in COVID-19. Assay used: immunoSEQ multiplex PCR; TCRdb lists only in-frame clones, some missing. The repertoire includes 200,000 to 250,000 clones, 65% to 90% of them detected once, and about 9.1% sits in the top ten. The sample comprised PBMCs or T cells enriched from blood (not recorded which). The source of these receptors is a woman in her fifties or sixties with acute COVID-19.

The genes are TRBV19 and TRBJ2-4; perhaps TRBD2 as D (5 bases). The CDR3 is made up of 13 amino acids. The V end was cut by 5 bases, the J end by 8 bases, with 13 bases between. Germline values: CDR1 LNHDA, CDR2 SQIVND (reference sequence). CDR3 nucleotide sequence: TGTGCCAGTAGTCCCATCACTAGGGACATTCAGTACTTC. As protein: CASSPITRDIQYF.

The chain links TRBV30 to TRBJ1-1; 10 nucleotides line up with TRBD1. V was clipped by 3 bases and J by 3 bases; unmatched bases: 7. Germline CDR1 GTSNPN, CDR2 SVGIG (reference sequence). The CDR3 loop spans 15 amino acids. CDR3 sequence (DNA): TGTGCCTGGAGGAGACTGGACAGGGGGGACACTGAAGCTTTCTTT. This gives the protein CAWRRLDRGDTEAFF. Variable domain in full (rest from reference TRBV30 and TRBJ1-1): SQTIHQWPATLVQPVGSPLSLECTVEGTSNPNLYWYRQAAGRGLQLLFYSVGIGQISSEVPQNLSASRPQDRQFILSSKKLLLSDSGFYLCAWRRLDRGDTEAFFGQGTRLTVV.

The V and J genes are TRBV27 and TRBJ1-2, with D possibly matching TRBD1 (5 bases). CDR3 length: 17 amino acids. V was pared by 4 bases and J by 0 bases, with 18 bases between. Germline values: CDR1 MNHEY, CDR2 SMNVEV (reference sequence). The CDR3 bases are TGTGCCAGCAGTTCGGGGGGGATCCGCCAAACTAACTATGGCTACACCTTC. It encodes CASSSGGIRQTNYGYTF.

CDR3 in DNA: TGTGCCAGCAGTTGGACAGGGGACTCACCCCTCCACTTT. Translating it yields CASSWTGDSPLHF. The chain has TRBV11-2 and TRBJ1-6; TRBD1 matches 9 bases. Germline CDR1 SGHAT, CDR2 FQNNGV. This CDR3 contains 13 residues. The V segment lost 6 bases and the J segment 10 bases; nucleotides outside the gene matches: 4.

This sequence joins TRBV19 and TRBJ1-4, with D possibly TRBD1 on 6 matching bases. The CDR3 length is 14 residues. Trimming cost V 9 bases and J 8 bases, with 19 bases left between them. Per the germline V gene, CDR1 is LNHDA and CDR2 is SQIVND (reference sequence). The CDR3 DNA reads TGTGCCAGCCCCCTACAGGGCTCCGAGGAAAAACTGTTTTTT. Residues: CASPLQGSEEKLFF. Full variable domain (outside the CDR3, taken from reference TRBV19 and TRBJ1-4): DGGITQSPKYLFRKEGQNVTLSCEQNLNHDAMYWYRQDPGQGLRLIYYSQIVNDFQKGDIAEGYSVSREKKESFPLTVTSAQKNPTAFYLCASPLQGSEEKLFFGSGTQLSVL.

V and J are TRBV4-3 and TRBJ1-5; 8 bases align to TRBD1. This CDR3 is 15 amino acids long. The germline gives CDR1 LGHNA, CDR2 YSLEER. J lost 0 bases, V lost 9 bases, and 7 bases had no gene match. This CDR3 reads CARRKQGVSNQPQHF. The CDR3 DNA sequence: TGCGCCAGACGGAAACAGGGGGTTAGCAATCAGCCCCAGCATTTT.

The gene calls are TRBV9 and TRBJ2-1; TRBD1 matches at 9 bases. The CDR3 sequence is 14 residues long. The V gene's germline CDR1 is SGDLS and CDR2 YYNGEE. The J segment lost 5 bases and the V segment lost 3 bases, leaving 3 bases of the junction unmatched. The CDR3 here is CASSARTGDNEQFF. Written as DNA, the CDR3 is TGTGCCAGCAGCGCCAGGACAGGGGACAATGAGCAGTTCTTC.